This TCR beta chain originates from a study of T cells in Graves' hyperthyroidism and ophthalmopathy. TCR beta CDR3 regions were amplified from RNA transcripts. TCR CDR3 regions were first amplified by RT-PCR with HTBI primers. TCRdb recomputed calls from the multiplex PCR reads with MiXCR, one row per CDR3 protein. The table has hundreds of thousands of distinct CDR3 sequences, approximately 14% seen once. The CDR3 totals 16 residues. The germline CDR1 and CDR2 sequences are PRHDT and FYEKMQ (reference sequence). Trimming pared 5 bases from V and 7 bases from J, leaving 18 bases between. This clonotype has at least ten counts.

The V call is TRBV13, the J call TRBJ1-6, with a weak D call TRBD1 (6 bases). Material for sequencing was blood. The receptor comes from a man aged 18 to 30 with Graves' ophthalmopathy. The CDR3 protein is CASSEDQTGGNSPLHF. The CDR3 nucleotides are TGTGCCAGCAGCGAAGACCAGACAGGCGGGAATTCACCCCTCCACTTT.